A single sample gave rise to the 11 T cell receptor beta chains below, sequenced in a study of control samples from healthy donors and cancer patients. Data came from immunoSEQ multiplex PCR; TCRdb stores just in-frame clones and leaves some out. In the table there are approximately 100,000 clones, approximately 90% of which are singletons. Sequenced input: PBMCs. The receptors stem from a man aged 60-69 years with lung cancer.

The sample holds one count of this clone. The chain links TRBV6-5 to TRBJ1-1; D might be TRBD1 (5 bases). CDR1 is MNHEY and CDR2 is SVGAGI in the germline V gene. The CDR3 loop spans 15 amino acids. V was clipped by 2 bases and J by 1 base, with 11 bases between them. CDR3 amino acids: CASSYTVQGNTEAFF. Here the CDR3 DNA reads TGTGCCAGCAGTTACACGGTTCAGGGGAACACTGAAGCTTTCTTT.

The chain has TRBV6-5 and TRBJ1-5; D is ambiguous. The CDR3 consists of 13 residues. V lost 7 bases to trimming and J lost 0 bases, with 7 bases between them. Germline loops: CDR1 MNHEY, CDR2 SVGAGI. DNA of the CDR3: TGTGCCAGCAAGTTTTATAGCAATCAGCCCCAGCATTTT. Translated: CASKFYSNQPQHF.

The chain carries TRBV18 and TRBJ1-2, with D hard to call. V was trimmed by 5 bases and J by 5 bases, leaving 15 bases between them. From germline, CDR1 is KGHSH and CDR2 LQKENI. The CDR3 covers 14 residues. CDR3: CASSSTGNGYGYTF. The CDR3, as DNA: TGTGCCAGCTCATCCACGGGGAATGGATATGGCTACACCTTC.

As DNA, the CDR3 is TGTGCCAGCTCACCAGGGGGCACTCAGCCCCAGCATTTT. It codes for CASSPGGTQPQHF. This rearrangement joins TRBV18 to TRBJ1-5; TRBD1 might be the D (6 bases). This CDR3 region has 13 residues. Per the germline V gene, CDR1 is KGHSH and CDR2 is LQKENI. The V gene lost 2 bases and the J gene lost 6 bases, with 8 bases spanning the gap. Full variable domain (remainder filled in from reference TRBV18 and TRBJ1-5): NAGVMQNPRHLVRRRGQEARLRCSPMKGHSHVYWYRQLPEEGLKFMVYLQKENIIDESGMPKERFSAEFPKEGPSILRIQQVVRGDSAAYFCASSPGGTQPQHFGDGTRLSIL.

The rearrangement joins TRBV11-1 to TRBJ1-6; D remains ambiguous. The CDR3 spans 15 residues. The V gene lost 5 bases and the J gene lost 7 bases, with 15 bases spanning the gap. Looked up from germline, CDR1 is SGHAT and CDR2 is FQDESV (reference sequence). DNA of the CDR3: TGTGCCAGCAGCCTCCGACTCCTTTCCAATTCACCCCTCCACTTT. This translates into CASSLRLLSNSPLHF. Based on the CDR3 plus reference TRBV11-1 and TRBJ1-6, the full variable domain is EAEVAQSPRYKITEKSQAVAFWCDPISGHATLYWYRQILGQGPELLVQFQDESVVDDSQLPKDRFSAERLKGVDSTLKIQPAELGDSAMYLCASSLRLLSNSPLHFGNGTRLTVT.

The V and J genes are TRBV4-1 and TRBJ1-2; a weak D match, TRBD1 (6 bases). The CDR3 contains 13 residues. Germline V CDR1 and CDR2: MGHRA, YSYEKL. V lost 2 bases and J lost 8, with 12 bases in between. The CDR3 protein is CASSQISGDGYTF. The CDR3 DNA reads TGCGCCAGCAGCCAAATTTCAGGGGACGGCTACACCTTC.

This chain joins TRBV27 and TRBJ1-4, with TRBD1 identical over 8 bases. This CDR3 has 14 amino acids. Trimming cost V 6 bases and J 8 bases; bases outside gene matches: 8. Germline V gene sequence: CDR1 MNHEY, CDR2 SMNVEV (reference sequence). In DNA, the CDR3 is TGTGCCAGCAGCTTGGACAGGGTGGGGGAAAAACTGTTTTTT. Amino acids: CASSLDRVGEKLFF.

In its sample, this clone was seen once. The chain employs TRBV9 and TRBJ2-3; D gene ambiguous. Trimming cost V 3 bases and J 3 bases, with 2 bases left between them. CDR1 is SGDLS and CDR2 is YYNGEE in the germline V gene. CDR3 length: 11 residues. The chain's CDR3 is CASSETDTQYF. CDR3 DNA: TGTGCCAGCAGCGAAACAGATACGCAGTATTTT.

The rearrangement uses TRBV6-5 and TRBJ2-5; a possible D gene is TRBD2 (6 bases). This CDR3 has 13 amino acids. Germline CDR1 reads MNHEY; CDR2 reads SVGAGI. V shed 2 bases and J shed 5 bases, with 9 bases lying between them. CDR3 sequence (DNA): TGTGCCAGCAGTTACCGGGGGTCGGAGACCCAGTACTTC. Its translation is CASSYRGSETQYF.

This clone was counted between two and nine times. This rearrangement joins TRBV6-4 to TRBJ2-1; 9 positions match TRBD1. In germline, CDR1 is MRHNA, CDR2 SNTAGT. With V trimmed by 5 bases and J by 3 bases, 5 bases remained unmatched. The CDR3 contains 15 residues. The CDR3 DNA sequence: TGTGCCAGCAGTAAGGAGACAGGGGGCTACAATGAGCAGTTCTTC. It is translated as CASSKETGGYNEQFF.

The chain carries TRBV7-8 and TRBJ2-1, with 11 bases aligning to TRBD2. The CDR3 is 16 residues long. The V gene's germline CDR1 is SGHVS and CDR2 FQNEAQ. The V gene end was trimmed by 5 bases and the J gene end by 5 bases; junction bases not matched to a gene: 8. DNA of the CDR3: TGTGCCAGCAGCCCGCAGACTAGCGGGAACAACAATGAGCAGTTCTTC. The encoded protein is CASSPQTSGNNNEQFF. The full variable domain, rest sourced from reference TRBV7-8 and TRBJ2-1, is GAGVSQSPRYKVAKRGQDVALRCDPISGHVSLFWYQQALGQGPEFLTYFQNEAQLDKSGLPSDRFFAERPEGSVSTLKIQRTQQEDSAVYLCASSPQTSGNNNEQFFGPGTRLTVL.